The 20 T cell receptor beta chains below all came from one sample that was sequenced in a study of blood T cell repertoires in COVID-19. Libraries were prepared by immunoSEQ multiplex PCR; TCRdb keeps only in-frame clonotypes and omits some of them. The sample includes 100,000 to 140,000 clones, more than 70% seen only once; the top ten take approximately 6.8%. The sequenced material came from peripheral blood. The receptor source for this set is a man in his forties or fifties with active or convalescent COVID-19.

J is TRBJ2-1 and V is TRBV10-2; weak D call: TRBD2 (6 bases). V lost 8 bases and J 1 base, leaving 9 bases between the germline ends. The CDR3 contains 13 residues. Germline V CDR1 and CDR2: WSHSY, SAAADI. CDR3 residues: CASRDSSYNEQFF. In DNA, the CDR3 is TGCGCCAGCCGGGACTCGTCCTACAATGAGCAGTTCTTC.

A word on this clone: One end of the junction does not line up with germline, which may come from a read error. V usage is TRBV4-1 and J usage is TRBJ2-7; 7 bases line up with TRBD1. The CDR3 loop spans 16 amino acids. Germline V CDR1 and CDR2: MGHRA, YSYEKL. The DNA for the CDR3 is TGCGCCAGCAGCCCCGGCCTTCGGGGACAGCATTTGGACTTGGACTTC. It encodes CASSPGLRGQHLDLDF.

The V and J genes are TRBV3-1 (or the pseudogene TRBV3-2) and TRBJ2-6, with 8 positions matching TRBD1. Trimming cost V 4 bases and J 7 bases; bases outside gene matches: 9. The CDR3 runs to 16 residues. Germline CDR1 LGHDT, CDR2 YNNKEL (reference sequence). For the CDR3, the DNA is TGTGCCAGCAGCCGCACACAGGGGGACGGAGCCAACGTCCTGACTTTC. Its protein is CASSRTQGDGANVLTF.

This chain links TRBV28 with TRBJ2-7, with a tentative D call TRBD1 (6 bases). Germline assignment: CDR1 MDHEN and CDR2 SYDVKM. V was trimmed by 7 bases and J by 3 bases, leaving 10 bases between them. This CDR3 comprises 12 residues. The CDR3 DNA reads as TGTGCCAGCACAGGGGTTAACTACGAGCAGTACTTC. It encodes CASTGVNYEQYF.

This CDR3 is CASSLSGTRGYNEQFF. CDR3 sequence (DNA): TGTGCCAGCAGCTTATCCGGGACTAGGGGTTACAATGAGCAGTTCTTC. The rearrangement uses TRBV7-8 and TRBJ2-1; 8 positions match TRBD2. The CDR3 contains 16 residues. V shed 2 bases and J 4 bases; nucleotides not matched to a gene: 7. The germline CDR1 and CDR2 sequences are SGHVS and FQNEAQ.

The rearrangement uses TRBV19 and TRBJ1-2, with unresolved D. This CDR3 is 12 amino acids long. Germline V gene lookup returns CDR1 LNHDA and CDR2 SQIVND (reference sequence). Trimming pared 6 bases from V and 8 bases from J, leaving 13 bases between. The CDR3 is CASRGLLMGYTF. The DNA for the CDR3 is TGTGCCAGTAGAGGACTTTTAATGGGCTACACCTTC.

The V gene is TRBV6-6, the J gene TRBJ2-2; 9 nucleotides agree with TRBD1. The germline gives CDR1 MNHNY, CDR2 SVGAGI (reference sequence). The junction had 8 bases not matched to a gene; V was cut back by 5 bases and J by 7 bases. The CDR3 is 15 amino acids. The CDR3 bases are TGTGCCAGCAGTAGGGACAGGGAAAGCCGCGGGGAGCTGTTTTTT. Its translation: CASSRDRESRGELFF.

V gene TRBV5-1 combines with J gene TRBJ2-6; the D is unclear. With 4 bases removed from V and 2 bases from J, the gap between germline ends came to 7 bases. The CDR3 runs to 14 residues. Germline V gives CDR1 SGHRS, CDR2 YFSETQ. The CDR3 here is CASSTGAGANVLTF. DNA of the CDR3: TGCGCCAGCAGCACGGGTGCTGGGGCCAACGTCCTGACTTTC. Based on the CDR3 plus reference TRBV5-1 and TRBJ2-6, the full variable domain is KAGVTQTPRYLIKTRGQQVTLSCSPISGHRSVSWYQQTPGQGLQFLFEYFSETQRNKGNFPGRFSGRQFSNSRSEMNVSTLELGDSALYLCASSTGAGANVLTFGAGSRLTVL.

This clone was detected only a few times. The CDR3 DNA reads as TGTGCCAGCAGTTACGAGGGCATGCCTGGAAACACCATATATTTT. Translating gives CASSYEGMPGNTIYF. V is TRBV6-6 and J is TRBJ1-3; D gene ambiguous. Trimming pared 2 bases from V and 2 bases from J, leaving 10 bases between. This CDR3 region has 15 residues. Germline V gene data show CDR1 as MNHNY and CDR2 as SVGAGI (reference sequence).

The chain uses TRBV6-5 and TRBJ1-5, with a weak D call TRBD1 (5 bases). The CDR3 consists of 14 residues. V dropped 2 bases and J dropped 6 bases, with 11 bases sitting between them. Germline CDR1 is MNHEY and CDR2 is SVGAGI. The CDR3 protein is CASSYSREVQPQHF. The CDR3 DNA reads TGTGCCAGCAGTTACAGCAGGGAGGTTCAGCCCCAGCATTTT.

This clone was counted once. This chain joins TRBV2 and TRBJ2-3; D might be TRBD1 (5 bases). The CDR3 loop spans 11 amino acids. Germline values: CDR1 SNHLY, CDR2 FYNNEI. Trimming pared 8 bases from V and 4 bases from J, leaving 7 bases between. CDR3 protein: CASLRADTQYF. Here the CDR3 DNA reads TGTGCCAGCCTCAGGGCAGATACGCAGTATTTT.

The V and J genes are TRBV10-3 and TRBJ2-7; 8 positions agree with TRBD2. Germline values: CDR1 ENHRY, CDR2 SYGVKD. This CDR3 has 12 amino acids. As DNA, the CDR3 is TGTGCCATCAGTGAAACGGGAGGGTCTAAGAGCGTC. It is translated as CAISETGGSKSV.

The chain is built from TRBV2 and TRBJ1-5; 10 bases line up with TRBD1. Germline loops: CDR1 SNHLY, CDR2 FYNNEI. V lost 6 bases and J lost 3; bases outside the gene matches: 5. The CDR3 is made up of 15 amino acids. The CDR3 DNA sequence: TGTGCCAGCAGCGGGACAGGGGCCCTCAATCAGCCCCAGCATTTT. Translating it yields CASSGTGALNQPQHF.

The chain has TRBV27 and TRBJ1-3, with 7 bases fitting TRBD1. Germline V lookup: CDR1 MNHEY, CDR2 SMNVEV (reference sequence). J gave up 6 bases and V 5 bases, and 7 bases lay outside the gene matches. The CDR3 is made up of 14 amino acids. CDR3 DNA sequence: TGTGCCAGCAGTACCCGACAGGGTTCAAACACCATATATTTT. Its protein is CASSTRQGSNTIYF.

This sequence joins TRBV7-9 and TRBJ2-7, with 9 bases fitting TRBD1. There are 16 residues in the CDR3. Germline CDR1 and CDR2: SEHNR and FQNEAQ (reference sequence). J gave up 4 bases and V 0 bases, and 7 bases lay outside the gene matches. CDR3 DNA sequence: TGTGCCAGCAGCTTAGCACACAGGGGGCGCACGTACGAGCAGTACTTC. The encoded protein is CASSLAHRGRTYEQYF.

The rearrangement links TRBV9 to TRBJ2-5, with D possibly TRBD1 on 6 matching bases. Germline V gives CDR1 SGDLS, CDR2 YYNGEE. This CDR3 contains 16 residues. V lost 0 bases and J lost 2, with 14 bases in between. As DNA, the CDR3 is TGTGCCAGCAGCGTAGCTCTGGGGGCGAGGCAAGAGACCCAGTACTTC. It encodes CASSVALGARQETQYF.

The CDR3 DNA is TGTGCCTGGAGTAAGGGACAGGGGGAAGCTTTCTTT. Translation: CAWSKGQGEAFF. The chain uses TRBV30 and TRBJ1-1, with TRBD1 identical over 10 bases. V shed 2 bases and J 8 bases; nucleotides not matched to a gene: 2. Per germline, CDR1 GTSNPN and CDR2 SVGIG (reference sequence). CDR3 length equals 12 residues.

The CDR3: CASSVGPSGSGGNEQFF. The DNA of the CDR3 is TGTGCCAGCAGCGTAGGTCCTAGCGGGAGTGGTGGTAATGAGCAGTTCTTC. The chain links TRBV9 to TRBJ2-1, with 10 bases matching TRBD2. The J segment lost 7 bases and the V segment lost 0 bases, leaving 10 bases of the junction unmatched. Per germline, CDR1 SGDLS and CDR2 YYNGEE. The CDR3 spans 17 residues.

CDR3 coding DNA: TGTGCCAGCATGTCTGCAGGGGCGGACGAGACCCAGTACTTC. The encoded protein is CASMSAGADETQYF. The rearrangement uses TRBV2 and TRBJ2-5, with D perhaps TRBD1 (6 bases). CDR1 and CDR2 (germline): SNHLY, FYNNEI. The CDR3 sequence is 14 residues long. Trimming removed 7 bases at V and 5 bases at J, with 17 bases between.

This clone was seen a few times. The chain employs TRBV7-9 and TRBJ2-1; 12 bases align to TRBD2. The V gene's germline CDR1 is SEHNR and CDR2 FQNEAQ (reference sequence). V was pared by 1 base and J by 0 bases, with 1 base of the junction left unmatched. The CDR3 totals 17 residues. The CDR3: CASSLGLAGASYNEQFF. The CDR3 DNA is TGTGCCAGCAGCTTAGGACTAGCGGGAGCCTCCTACAATGAGCAGTTCTTC.